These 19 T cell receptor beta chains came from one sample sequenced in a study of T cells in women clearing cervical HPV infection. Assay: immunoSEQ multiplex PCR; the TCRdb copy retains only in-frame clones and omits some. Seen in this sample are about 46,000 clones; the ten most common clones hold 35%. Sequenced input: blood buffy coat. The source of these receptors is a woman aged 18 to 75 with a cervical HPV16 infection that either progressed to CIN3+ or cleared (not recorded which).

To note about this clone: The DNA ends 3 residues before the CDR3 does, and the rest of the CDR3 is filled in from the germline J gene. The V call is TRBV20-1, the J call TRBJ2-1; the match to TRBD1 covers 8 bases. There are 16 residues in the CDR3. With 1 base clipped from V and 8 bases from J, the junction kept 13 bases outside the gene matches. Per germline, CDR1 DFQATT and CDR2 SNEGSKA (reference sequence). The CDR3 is CSARGLDRALSDEQFF. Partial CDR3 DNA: TGCAGTGCTAGAGGGTTGGACAGGGCCCTGTCAGATGAG.

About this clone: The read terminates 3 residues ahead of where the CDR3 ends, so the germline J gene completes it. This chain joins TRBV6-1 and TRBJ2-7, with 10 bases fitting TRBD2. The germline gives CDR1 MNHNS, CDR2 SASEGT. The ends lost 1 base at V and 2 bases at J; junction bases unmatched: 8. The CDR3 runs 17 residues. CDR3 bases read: TGTGCCAGCAGTGAAGGCCGGGGACTAGCGATTCCCTACGAG. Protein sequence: CASSEGRGLAIPYE. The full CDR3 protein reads CASSEGRGLAIPYEQYF.

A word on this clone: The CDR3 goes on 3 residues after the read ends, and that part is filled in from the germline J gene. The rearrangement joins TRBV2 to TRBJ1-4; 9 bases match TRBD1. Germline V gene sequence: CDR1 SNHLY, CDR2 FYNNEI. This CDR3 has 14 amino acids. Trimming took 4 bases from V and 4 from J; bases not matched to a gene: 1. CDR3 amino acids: CASSVTGGNEKLFF. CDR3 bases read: TGTGCCAGCAGTGTGACAGGGGGTAATGAAAAA.

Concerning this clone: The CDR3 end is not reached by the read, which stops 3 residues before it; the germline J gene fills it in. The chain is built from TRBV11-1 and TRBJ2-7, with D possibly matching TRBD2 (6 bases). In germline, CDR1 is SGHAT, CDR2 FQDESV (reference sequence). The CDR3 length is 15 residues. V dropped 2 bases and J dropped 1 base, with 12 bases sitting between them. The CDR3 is CASSLTGVLSYEQYF. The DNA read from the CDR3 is TGTGCCAGCAGCTTAACGGGGGTTTTATCCTACGAG.

The CDR3 protein is CAWSPTGGREKLFF. Partial CDR3 DNA: TGTGCCTGGAGTCCGACAGGGGGTCGCGAAAAA. This rearrangement joins TRBV30 to TRBJ1-4; 9 bases match TRBD1. The observed sequence ends 3 residues before the CDR3 terminus, with the missing tail filled in from the germline J gene. The ends lost 2 bases at V and 8 bases at J; junction bases unmatched: 6. The germline gives CDR1 GTSNPN, CDR2 SVGIG (reference sequence). The CDR3 has 14 residues.

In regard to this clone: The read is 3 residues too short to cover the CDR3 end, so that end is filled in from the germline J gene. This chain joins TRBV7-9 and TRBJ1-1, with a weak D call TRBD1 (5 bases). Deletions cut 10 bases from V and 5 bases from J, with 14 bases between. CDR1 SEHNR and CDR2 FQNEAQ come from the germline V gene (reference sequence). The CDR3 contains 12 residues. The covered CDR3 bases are TGTGCCACCCTTGGAGGGGATACTGAA. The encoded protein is CATLGGDTE. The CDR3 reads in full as CATLGGDTEAFF.

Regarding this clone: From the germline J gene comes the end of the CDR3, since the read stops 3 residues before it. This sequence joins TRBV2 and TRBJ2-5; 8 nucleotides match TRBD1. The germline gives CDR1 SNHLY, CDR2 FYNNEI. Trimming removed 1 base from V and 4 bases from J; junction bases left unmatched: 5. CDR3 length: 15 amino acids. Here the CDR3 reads CASSEGQGASETQYF. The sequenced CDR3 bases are TGTGCCAGCAGTGAAGGCCAGGGGGCTTCAGAGACC.

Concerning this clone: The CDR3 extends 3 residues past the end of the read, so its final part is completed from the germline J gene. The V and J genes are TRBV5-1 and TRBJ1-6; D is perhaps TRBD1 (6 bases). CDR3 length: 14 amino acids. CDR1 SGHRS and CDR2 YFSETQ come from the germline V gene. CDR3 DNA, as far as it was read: TGCGCCAGCAGCTCGGTACAGGGAGGGGGTGCC. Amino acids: CASSSVQGGGA. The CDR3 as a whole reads CASSSVQGGGALHF.

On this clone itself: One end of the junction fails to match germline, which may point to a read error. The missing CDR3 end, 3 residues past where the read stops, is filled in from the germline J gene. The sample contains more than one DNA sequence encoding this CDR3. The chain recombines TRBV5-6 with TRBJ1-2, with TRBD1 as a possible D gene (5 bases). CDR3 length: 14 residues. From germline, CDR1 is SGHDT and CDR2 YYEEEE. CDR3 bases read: TGTGCCAGCAGCTTGGGCCTGGGGGGAAATGGA. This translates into CASSLGLGGNG. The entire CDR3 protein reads CASSLGLGGNGYTF.

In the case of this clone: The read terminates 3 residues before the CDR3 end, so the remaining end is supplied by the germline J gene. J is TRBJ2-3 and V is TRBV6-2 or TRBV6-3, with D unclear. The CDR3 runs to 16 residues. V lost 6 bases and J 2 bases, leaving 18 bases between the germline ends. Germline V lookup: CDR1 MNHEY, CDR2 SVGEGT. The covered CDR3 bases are TGTGCCAGCAGGCCGGTGATCTCGCTGAACACAGATACG. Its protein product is CASRPVISLNTDT. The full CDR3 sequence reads CASRPVISLNTDTQYF.

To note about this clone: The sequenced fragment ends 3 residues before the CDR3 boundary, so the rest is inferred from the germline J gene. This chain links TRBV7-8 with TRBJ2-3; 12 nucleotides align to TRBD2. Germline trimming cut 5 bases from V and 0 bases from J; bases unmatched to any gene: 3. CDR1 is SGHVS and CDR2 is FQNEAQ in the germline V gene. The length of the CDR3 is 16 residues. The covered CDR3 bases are TGTGCCAGCAGCAGGGGACTAGCGGGCAGCACAGATACG. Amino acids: CASSRGLAGSTDT. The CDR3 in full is CASSRGLAGSTDTQYF.

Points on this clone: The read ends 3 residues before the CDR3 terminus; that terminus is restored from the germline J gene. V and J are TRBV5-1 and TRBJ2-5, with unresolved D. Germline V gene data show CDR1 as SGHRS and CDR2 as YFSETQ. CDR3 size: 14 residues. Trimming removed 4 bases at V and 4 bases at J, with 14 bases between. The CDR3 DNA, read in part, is TGCGCCAGCAGCCCGAAGGGTCGGAGAGAGACC. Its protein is CASSPKGRRET. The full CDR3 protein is CASSPKGRRETQYF.

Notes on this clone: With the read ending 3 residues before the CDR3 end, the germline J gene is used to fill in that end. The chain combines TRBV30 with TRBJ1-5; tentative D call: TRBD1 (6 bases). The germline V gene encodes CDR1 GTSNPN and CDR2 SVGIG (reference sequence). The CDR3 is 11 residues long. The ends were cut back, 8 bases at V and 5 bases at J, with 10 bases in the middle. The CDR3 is CAAGDDQPQHF. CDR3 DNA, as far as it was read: TGTGCCGCAGGGGACGATCAGCCC.

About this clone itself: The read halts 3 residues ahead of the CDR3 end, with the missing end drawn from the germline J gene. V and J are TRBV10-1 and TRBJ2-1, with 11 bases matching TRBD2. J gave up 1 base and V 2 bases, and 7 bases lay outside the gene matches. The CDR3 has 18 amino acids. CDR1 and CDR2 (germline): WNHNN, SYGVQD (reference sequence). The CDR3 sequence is CASSELAGGLKSYNEQFF. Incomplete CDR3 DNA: TGCGCCAGCAGTGAGCTAGCGGGGGGACTAAAGTCCTACAATGAG.

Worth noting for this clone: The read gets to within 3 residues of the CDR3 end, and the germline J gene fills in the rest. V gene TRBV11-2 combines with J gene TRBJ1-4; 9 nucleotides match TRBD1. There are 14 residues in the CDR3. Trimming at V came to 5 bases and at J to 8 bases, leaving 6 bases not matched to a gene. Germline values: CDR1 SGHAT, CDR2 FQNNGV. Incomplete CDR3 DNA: TGTGCCAGCAGCCGAGGACAGGGGAGGGAAAAA. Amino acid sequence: CASSRGQGREK. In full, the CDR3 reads CASSRGQGREKLFF.

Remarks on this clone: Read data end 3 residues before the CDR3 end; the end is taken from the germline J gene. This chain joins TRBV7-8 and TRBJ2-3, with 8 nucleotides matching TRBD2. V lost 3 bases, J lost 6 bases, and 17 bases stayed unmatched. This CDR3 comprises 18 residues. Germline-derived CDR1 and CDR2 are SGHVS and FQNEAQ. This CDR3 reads CASSFGGSSGGSGDTQYF. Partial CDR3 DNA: TGTGCCAGCAGCTTCGGCGGGTCCAGCGGGGGCAGTGGGGATACG.

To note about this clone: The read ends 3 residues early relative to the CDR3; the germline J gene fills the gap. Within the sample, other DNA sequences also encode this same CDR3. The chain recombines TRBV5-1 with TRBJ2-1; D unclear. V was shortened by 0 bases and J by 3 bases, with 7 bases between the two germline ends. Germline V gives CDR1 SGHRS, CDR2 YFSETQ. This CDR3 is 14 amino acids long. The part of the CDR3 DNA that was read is TGCGCCAGCAGCTTGGATAGCAGCTACAATGAG. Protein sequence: CASSLDSSYNE. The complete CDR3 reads CASSLDSSYNEQFF.

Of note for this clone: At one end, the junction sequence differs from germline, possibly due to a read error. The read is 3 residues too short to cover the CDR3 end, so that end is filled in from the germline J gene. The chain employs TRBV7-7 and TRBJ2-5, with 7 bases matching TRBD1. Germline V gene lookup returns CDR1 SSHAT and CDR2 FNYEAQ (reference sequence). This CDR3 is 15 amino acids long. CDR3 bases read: TGTGCTAGCAGCGCATCACCCGGGACAGAGGAGACC. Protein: CASSASPGTEET. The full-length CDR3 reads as CASSASPGTEETQYF.

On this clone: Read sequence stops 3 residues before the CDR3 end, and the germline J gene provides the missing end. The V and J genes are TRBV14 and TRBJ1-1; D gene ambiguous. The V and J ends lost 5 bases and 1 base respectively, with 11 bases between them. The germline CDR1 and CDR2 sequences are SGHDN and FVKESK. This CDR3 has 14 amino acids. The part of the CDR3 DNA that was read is TGTGCCAGCAGCATTGACACACGGAACACTGAA. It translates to CASSIDTRNTE. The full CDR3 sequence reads CASSIDTRNTEAFF.